These 30 T cell receptor beta chains were all obtained from the same sample, sequenced in a study of T cells in Graves' hyperthyroidism and ophthalmopathy. Amplified regions were TCR beta CDR3 sequences from RNA transcripts. RT-PCR in the first round (using the HTBI primer set) targeted the TCR CDR3. TCRdb re-derived calls from the multiplex PCR reads in MiXCR, one entry per CDR3 protein. Found here are fewer than 900,000 distinct CDR3 sequences, about 16% of them singletons; the top ten hold roughly 8%. The sample comprised blood. These receptor sequences come from a man aged 18 to 29 with Graves' hyperthyroidism.

This clonotype appeared a few times. The chain carries TRBV7-2 and TRBJ2-3; D remains ambiguous. V was shortened by 4 bases and J by 0 bases, with 11 bases between the two germline ends. CDR1 is SGHTA and CDR2 is FQGNSA in the germline V gene. The CDR3 has 15 residues. This chain's CDR3 is CASSSEATSTDTQYF. CDR3 nucleotides: TGTGCCAGCAGCTCTGAAGCGACTAGCACAGATACGCAGTATTTT.

In its sample, this clonotype was seen many times. The chain carries TRBV28 and TRBJ2-1; 11 nucleotides agree with TRBD2. The CDR3 covers 15 residues. V lost 3 bases, J lost 9 bases, and 7 bases stayed unmatched. Germline assignment: CDR1 MDHEN and CDR2 SYDVKM. Here the CDR3 reads CASSLVAGGPIEQFF. The CDR3 coding sequence is TGTGCCAGCAGTTTGGTAGCGGGAGGGCCTATTGAGCAGTTCTTC.

This clonotype was seen more than once but under ten times. The rearrangement joins TRBV5-4 to TRBJ2-5; TRBD1 is a possible D gene (5 bases). In germline, CDR1 is SGHNT, CDR2 YYREEE (reference sequence). The CDR3 covers 17 residues. V dropped 0 bases and J dropped 1 base, with 16 bases sitting between them. CDR3 in amino acids: CASSLELDNIAQETQYF. In nucleotides, the CDR3 is TGTGCCAGCAGCTTGGAGCTGGACAATATCGCCCAAGAGACCCAGTACTTC.

A single count supports this clonotype. The chain couples TRBV29-1 to TRBJ2-5; 9 bases map to TRBD1. The V and J ends lost 6 bases and 4 bases, in that order; junction bases with no gene match: 6. Germline values: CDR1 SQVTM, CDR2 ANQGSEA. The CDR3 sequence is 13 residues long. The CDR3 reads CSVGQGRVETQYF. CDR3 DNA sequence: TGCAGCGTCGGACAGGGGAGAGTAGAGACCCAGTACTTC.

This clonotype was counted between two and nine times. The V and J genes are TRBV20-1 and TRBJ2-1; 13 bases line up with TRBD2. From germline, CDR1 is DFQATT and CDR2 SNEGSKA (reference sequence). The V segment lost 6 bases and the J segment 2 bases; nucleotides outside the gene matches: 7. The CDR3 consists of 16 residues. The DNA for the CDR3 is TGCAGTGCCCGGGGACTAGCGGGGATCCCCTACAATGAGCAGTTCTTC. It codes for CSARGLAGIPYNEQFF.

This clonotype showed up many times. The chain links TRBV5-5 to TRBJ2-1; 7 positions match TRBD1. The J segment lost 2 bases and the V segment lost 0 bases, leaving 8 bases of the junction unmatched. Germline CDR1 and CDR2: SGHKS and YYEKEE (reference sequence). The CDR3 consists of 17 residues. CDR3 sequence reads: CASSLAPTGLTYNEQFF. The CDR3 DNA reads as TGTGCCAGCAGCTTGGCGCCGACAGGGTTGACCTACAATGAGCAGTTCTTC.

The chain carries TRBV6-1 and TRBJ2-1, with 9 bases identical to TRBD2. The V gene end was trimmed by 5 bases and the J gene end by 10 bases; junction bases not matched to a gene: 15. This CDR3 spans 16 amino acids. Germline V gene sequence: CDR1 MNHNS, CDR2 SASEGT. The CDR3 loop is CASSSGGLAGGREQFF. The CDR3 bases are TGTGCCAGCAGTTCCGGGGGACTAGCAGGGGGAAGGGAGCAGTTCTTC.

A few counts support this clonotype. This sequence joins TRBV4-1 and TRBJ2-7, with D unclear. CDR1 and CDR2 from the germline V gene are MGHRA and YSYEKL. The CDR3 has 16 amino acids. The V gene lost 2 bases and the J gene lost 0 bases, with 14 bases spanning the gap. The DNA for the CDR3 is TGCGCCAGCAGCCAAATTGCGCGGAGACCCTCCTACGAGCAGTACTTC. Translated, it gives CASSQIARRPSYEQYF.

This clonotype was observed a few times. This chain joins TRBV12-3 or TRBV12-4 and TRBJ2-7; D unresolved. Trimming removed 6 bases from V and 0 bases from J, with 12 bases in between. The CDR3 loop spans 14 amino acids. CDR3 in amino acids: CASRARRSSYEQYF. The DNA of the CDR3 is TGTGCCAGCAGGGCCAGGCGGAGCTCCTACGAGCAGTACTTC.

This clonotype was detected a few times. The genes are TRBV15 and TRBJ2-3; tentative D call: TRBD1 (5 bases). Germline V CDR1 and CDR2: LNHNV, YYDKDF (reference sequence). There are 16 residues in the CDR3. The V end lost 0 bases, the J end lost 0 bases, and 10 bases lay between the germline ends. The CDR3 DNA follows: TGTGCCACCAGCAGAGATCAGGGATACAGCACAGATACGCAGTATTTT. Amino acid sequence: CATSRDQGYSTDTQYF.

This clonotype was seen more than once but under ten times. CDR3 sequence (DNA): TGTGCCAGCAGCTCAGAGACTAACTACAATGAGCAGTTCTTC. Translating gives CASSSETNYNEQFF. The chain joins TRBV7-9 to TRBJ2-1; possible D gene TRBD2, 5 bases. Between the trimmed V and J ends, which lost 4 bases and 3 bases, there was a span of 10 bases. The CDR3 runs to 14 residues. In germline, CDR1 is SEHNR, CDR2 FQNEAQ (reference sequence).

This clonotype was detected ten times or more. This chain connects TRBV20-1 to TRBJ2-7, with 8 bases that match TRBD1. This CDR3 has 14 residues. Germline CDR1 and CDR2: DFQATT and SNEGSKA (reference sequence). V lost 6 bases and J lost 1; bases outside the gene matches: 8. The CDR3 reads CSAVPRTGSYEQYF. Written as DNA, the CDR3 is TGCAGTGCGGTGCCTAGGACAGGGTCCTACGAGCAGTACTTC.

This clonotype was counted ten times or more. The chain employs TRBV7-2 and TRBJ1-1; tentatively, D is TRBD1 (5 bases). CDR1 and CDR2 from the germline V gene are SGHTA and FQGNSA. Trimming removed 0 bases at V and 6 bases at J, with 14 bases between. The CDR3 extends over 15 amino acids. The CDR3: CASSLAVWGNPEAFF. The DNA of the CDR3 is TGTGCCAGCAGCTTAGCCGTTTGGGGGAATCCTGAAGCTTTCTTT.

This clonotype was recorded a few times. V gene TRBV7-9 combines with J gene TRBJ2-1, with unresolved D. Per the germline V gene, CDR1 is SEHNR and CDR2 is FQNEAQ (reference sequence). The CDR3 length is 13 residues. V was cut by 6 bases and J by 3 bases, with 9 bases left in between. CDR3 in DNA: TGTGCCAGCAGGTCAGAAAACTACAATGAGCAGTTCTTC. This encodes CASRSENYNEQFF.

This clonotype turned up a few times. V and J are TRBV6-1 and TRBJ1-6; TRBD1 is a possible D gene (5 bases). Per germline, CDR1 MNHNS and CDR2 SASEGT. This CDR3 has 16 amino acids. The V end was cut by 4 bases, the J end by 0 bases, with 10 bases between. CDR3 coding DNA: TGTGCCAGCAGTGTCCGGGACCGCTCCTATAATTCACCCCTCCACTTT. It specifies CASSVRDRSYNSPLHF.

Details on this clonotype: Since a much larger clone is just one base distant, this may be a read error. This chain's CDR3 is CASSHTYEQYF. The CDR3, as DNA: TGTGCCAGCAGCCATACCTACGAGCAGTACTTC. J is TRBJ2-7 and V is TRBV14; D is unresolved. V was clipped by 3 bases and J by 2 bases, with 2 bases between them. The CDR3 has 11 residues. Germline CDR1 is SGHDN and CDR2 is FVKESK.

This clonotype was observed at least ten times. The gene calls are TRBV29-1 and TRBJ2-1, with TRBD2 matching over 11 bases. The CDR3 is 14 amino acids. The junction had 5 bases not matched to a gene; V was cut back by 6 bases and J by 4 bases. Per germline, CDR1 SQVTM and CDR2 ANQGSEA. The CDR3 reads CSVPPSGGYNEQFF. CDR3 DNA sequence: TGCAGCGTCCCTCCTAGCGGGGGGTACAATGAGCAGTTCTTC.

This chain links TRBV6-5 with TRBJ2-5; the D is unclear. There are 14 residues in the CDR3. Germline CDR1 reads MNHEY; CDR2 reads SVGAGI. V was clipped by 2 bases and J by 2 bases, with 9 bases between them. The CDR3 region has the DNA TGTGCCAGCAGTTACCGAGGCAGACAAGAGACCCAGTACTTC. It codes for CASSYRGRQETQYF.

This clonotype occurred many times. The chain links TRBV6-2 or TRBV6-3 to TRBJ2-5; D unresolved. The CDR3 covers 13 residues. The V gene's germline CDR1 is MNHEY and CDR2 SVGEGT. The V and J ends lost 5 bases and 5 bases respectively, with 12 bases between them. The CDR3 protein is CASSRVKVETQYF. CDR3 DNA sequence: TGTGCCAGCAGTCGGGTGAAGGTGGAGACCCAGTACTTC.

This clonotype has more than one count but fewer than ten. This chain links TRBV5-6 with TRBJ2-7; 11 positions match TRBD1. After removal of 5 bases from V and 2 bases from J, the junction contained 6 bases not matched to a gene. The CDR3 sequence is 15 residues long. Germline CDR1 SGHDT, CDR2 YYEEEE. The CDR3 protein is CASRGPGQGAYEQYF. In nucleotides, the CDR3 is TGTGCCAGCAGGGGGCCGGGACAGGGGGCCTACGAGCAGTACTTC.

This clonotype was seen many times. This chain uses TRBV18 with TRBJ1-2, with D perhaps matching TRBD1 (6 bases). CDR3 length equals 14 residues. With 3 bases removed from V and 4 bases from J, the gap between germline ends came to 12 bases. Germline V gene lookup returns CDR1 KGHSH and CDR2 LQKENI. CDR3 nucleotide sequence: TGTGCCAGCTCACCTTCGGGACAACCCTATGGCTACACCTTC. Its protein product is CASSPSGQPYGYTF.

This clonotype was detected many times. V usage is TRBV28 and J usage is TRBJ1-1, with D hard to call. The CDR3 is made up of 13 amino acids. Germline CDR1 reads MDHEN; CDR2 reads SYDVKM. Deletions cut 7 bases from V and 0 bases from J, with 9 bases between. The CDR3 loop reads CASKRKMNTEAFF. The CDR3 nucleotides are TGTGCCAGCAAAAGAAAGATGAACACTGAAGCTTTCTTT. Full variable domain (rest looked up from reference TRBV28 and TRBJ1-1): DVKVTQSSRYLVKRTGEKVFLECVQDMDHENMFWYRQDPGLGLRLIYFSYDVKMKEKGDIPEGYSVSREKKERFSLILESASTNQTSMYLCASKRKMNTEAFFGQGTRLTVV.

The chain is built from TRBV29-1 and TRBJ2-3, with D perhaps matching TRBD1 or TRBD2 (5 bases each). The germline V gene has CDR1 SQVTM and CDR2 ANQGSEA. The CDR3 covers 11 residues. Deletions cut 3 bases from V and 11 bases from J, with 12 bases between. The CDR3 is CSVDRGTRQYF. The DNA of the CDR3 is TGCAGCGTTGATCGAGGGACCCGGCAGTATTTT.

This clonotype was seen many times. The rearrangement links TRBV6-1 to TRBJ2-5; D might be TRBD2 (6 bases). Germline V gene data show CDR1 as MNHNS and CDR2 as SASEGT. With 5 bases removed from V and 5 bases from J, the gap between germline ends came to 12 bases. The length of the CDR3 is 13 residues. CDR3 loop: CASSLLAQETQYF. In DNA, the CDR3 is TGTGCCAGCAGTTTACTAGCACAGGAGACCCAGTACTTC.

This clonotype was seen at least ten times. This chain connects TRBV12-3 or TRBV12-4 to TRBJ2-1, with D possibly TRBD2 on 6 matching bases. Between the trimmed V and J ends, which lost 0 bases and 0 bases, there was a span of 15 bases. The CDR3 is made up of 18 amino acids. CDR3 DNA sequence: TGTGCCAGCAGTTTAGCAGCGGGCTGGGGGAGCTCCTACAATGAGCAGTTCTTC. This gives the protein CASSLAAGWGSSYNEQFF.

The chain couples TRBV28 to TRBJ1-6; D perhaps matches TRBD1 (5 bases). Germline CDR1 reads MDHEN; CDR2 reads SYDVKM. Between the trimmed V and J ends, which lost 3 bases and 9 bases, there was a span of 12 bases. The CDR3 extends over 14 amino acids. The CDR3 loop reads CASSFRQQVSPLHF. The CDR3 nucleotides read TGTGCCAGCAGTTTCCGACAGCAGGTTTCACCCCTCCACTTT. Complete variable domain (other parts from reference TRBV28 and TRBJ1-6): DVKVTQSSRYLVKRTGEKVFLECVQDMDHENMFWYRQDPGLGLRLIYFSYDVKMKEKGDIPEGYSVSREKKERFSLILESASTNQTSMYLCASSFRQQVSPLHFGNGTRLTVT.

This clonotype appeared a few times. The chain recombines TRBV12-5 with TRBJ2-1, with 10 bases that match TRBD2. Per the germline V gene, CDR1 is LGHNT and CDR2 is FRNRAP. The CDR3 is 18 residues long. With V trimmed by 2 bases and J by 1 base, 8 bases remained unmatched. CDR3 residues: CASGLTPSGRLSYNEQFF. CDR3 sequence (DNA): TGTGCTAGTGGTTTGACTCCTAGCGGGAGATTGTCCTACAATGAGCAGTTCTTC. The full variable domain, completed using reference TRBV12-5 and TRBJ2-1, is DARVTQTPRHKVTEMGQEVTMRCQPILGHNTVFWYRQTMMQGLELLAYFRNRAPLDDSGMPKDRFSAEMPDATLATLKIQPSEPRDSAVYFCASGLTPSGRLSYNEQFFGPGTRLTVL.

This clonotype was seen a few times. The chain recombines TRBV15 with TRBJ2-3; D unresolved. The CDR3 runs to 12 residues. Germline V gives CDR1 LNHNV, CDR2 YYDKDF (reference sequence). V was trimmed by 0 bases and J by 5 bases, leaving 3 bases between them. The CDR3 region has the DNA TGTGCCACCAGCAGAGAAAAAGATACGCAGTATTTT. Translating gives CATSREKDTQYF.

This clonotype was found a few times. This chain connects TRBV7-8 to TRBJ2-5; no clear D. The V gene's germline CDR1 is SGHVS and CDR2 FQNEAQ. The CDR3 length is 16 residues. V dropped 2 bases and J dropped 1 base, with 14 bases sitting between them. The CDR3 spells CASSLTLGFPQETQYF. The CDR3 DNA is TGTGCCAGCAGCTTAACCCTCGGATTCCCCCAAGAGACCCAGTACTTC.

This clonotype was seen repeatedly, ten times or more. The chain is built from TRBV28 and TRBJ2-3; D is uncertain. Germline V gene data show CDR1 as MDHEN and CDR2 as SYDVKM. The germline V and J ends were trimmed by 6 bases and 0 bases, with 7 bases remaining between them. The CDR3 extends over 13 amino acids. The CDR3 protein is CASRSGSTDTQYF. The CDR3 coding sequence is TGTGCCAGCAGGTCGGGTAGCACAGATACGCAGTATTTT.